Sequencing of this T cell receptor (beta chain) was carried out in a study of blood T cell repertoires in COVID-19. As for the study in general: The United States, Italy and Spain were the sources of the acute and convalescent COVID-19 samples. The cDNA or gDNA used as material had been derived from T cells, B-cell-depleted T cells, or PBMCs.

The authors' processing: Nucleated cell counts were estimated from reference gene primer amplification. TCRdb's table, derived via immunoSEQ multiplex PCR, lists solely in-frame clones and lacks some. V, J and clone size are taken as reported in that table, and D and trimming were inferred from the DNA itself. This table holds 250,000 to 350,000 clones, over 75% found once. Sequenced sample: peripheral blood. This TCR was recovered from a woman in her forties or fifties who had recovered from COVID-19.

The CDR3 nucleotides read TGTGCCACCAGCAGTGGGGGGGATCAGCCCCAGCATTTT. Translation: CATSSGGDQPQHF. The rearrangement joins TRBV15 to TRBJ1-5, with a possible D match to TRBD1 (5 bases). The CDR3 extends over 13 amino acids. In germline, CDR1 is LNHNV, CDR2 YYDKDF (reference sequence). V shed 3 bases and J shed 5 bases, with 8 bases lying between them.